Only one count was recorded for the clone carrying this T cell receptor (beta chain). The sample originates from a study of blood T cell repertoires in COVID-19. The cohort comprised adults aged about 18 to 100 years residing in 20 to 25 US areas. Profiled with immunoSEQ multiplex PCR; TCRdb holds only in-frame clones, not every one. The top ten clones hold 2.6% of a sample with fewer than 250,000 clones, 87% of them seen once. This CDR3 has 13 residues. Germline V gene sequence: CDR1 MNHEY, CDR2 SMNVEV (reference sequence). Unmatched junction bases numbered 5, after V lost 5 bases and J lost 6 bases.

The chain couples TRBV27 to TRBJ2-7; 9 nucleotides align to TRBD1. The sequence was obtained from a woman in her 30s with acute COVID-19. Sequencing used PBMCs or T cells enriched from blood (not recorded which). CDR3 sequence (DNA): TGTGCCAGCAGTCCCGGGACAGGGCTCGAGCAGTACTTC. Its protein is CASSPGTGLEQYF.